A selection of T cell receptor beta chains follows, all from one sample in a study of identical twins. TCRdb used MiXCR to reprocess the 5' RACE reads, holding one entry per CDR3 protein. This sample has about 920,000 distinct CDR3 sequences; over 9% occur once, and the top ten carry about 1.5%. This sample was shared with a second study, whose subject was yellow fever vaccine responses in identical twins.

Sequencing was performed on PBMCs. The receptors shown here come from a woman aged 18-29 years in good health. The conserved cysteine and the conserved F or W are not part of the CDR3 here. Fields, in order: V gene, J gene, CDR3 protein.

>TRBV28|TRBJ1-5
ASRNLNPGQDSNQPQH
>TRBV9|TRBJ2-2
ASSVGGAPNTGELF
>TRBV2|TRBJ1-4
ASSEAPGGGQDEKLF
>TRBV14|TRBJ2-7
ASSQDEGQGFH
>TRBV15|TRBJ2-3
ATGEEAYNTDTQY
>TRBV10-2|TRBJ2-7
ATRSASGYEQY
>TRBV7-9|TRBJ2-1
ASSSDGGGYNEQF
>TRBV20-1|TRBJ2-1
SASDPFAYNEQF
>TRBV7-7|TRBJ2-1
ASSPGTSGAIYNEQF
>TRBV3-1|TRBJ2-2
ASSQAGTVNTGELF
>TRBV20-1|TRBJ2-5
SARVGGTGGAQTQY
>TRBV12-3/TRBV12-4|TRBJ2-3
ASSSGVLATQY
>TRBV7-8|TRBJ2-1
ASSLDSLVRSEQF
>TRBV28|TRBJ2-7
ASTVRQGTSYEQY
>TRBV11-3|TRBJ2-3
ASSARDSRTDTQY
>TRBV2|TRBJ1-1
ASRPRGGNTEAF
>TRBV29-1|TRBJ2-3
SAWDRGERQY
>TRBV12-3/TRBV12-4|TRBJ1-5
ASSPDRINQPQH
>TRBV3-1|TRBJ1-2
ASSQTVQTDYGYT
>TRBV12-3/TRBV12-4|TRBJ1-5
ASRGEPQH
>TRBV12-3/TRBV12-4|TRBJ2-5
ASSLGGWETQY
>TRBV14|TRBJ1-1
ASSQSQNKAF
>TRBV7-9|TRBJ2-5
ASSARAGQETQY
>TRBV27|TRBJ1-2
ASSLAYNYGYT
>TRBV24-1|TRBJ2-2
ATSDLGDAVWDTGELF
>TRBV25-1|TRBJ2-7
ASSVSGRIHEQY
>TRBV2|TRBJ1-2
ASSEEQGQAYGYT
>TRBV12-3/TRBV12-4|TRBJ2-1
ASRTTSSSYNEQF
>TRBV6-1|TRBJ2-2
ASRRGRSTGELF
>TRBV28|TRBJ1-1
ASSLYNSMNTEAF
>TRBV5-1|TRBJ2-2
ASSPDGGAGGGELF
>TRBV15|TRBJ2-7
ATSRGLAGSSYEQY
>TRBV7-9|TRBJ2-7
ASSPTSGGYEQY
>TRBV12-3/TRBV12-4|TRBJ1-2
ASSLYRHYT
>TRBV4-1|TRBJ2-3
ASSQRAGTSTDTQY
>TRBV15|TRBJ2-6
ATSRDRGGSGANVLT
>TRBV11-2|TRBJ2-1
ASSFGANYNEQF
>TRBV12-5|TRBJ1-2
ASGQGFLDYGYT
>TRBV5-5|TRBJ2-6
ASSLLHGFSGANVLT
>TRBV28|TRBJ1-2
ASTRGAPRGYGYT
>TRBV3-1|TRBJ1-1
ASSQGARRNTEAF
>TRBV11-2|TRBJ2-1
ASSLVGTSGALEQF
>TRBV7-8|TRBJ2-2
ASSSRQKNTGELF
>TRBV28|TRBJ2-2
ASTQGLMNTGELF
>TRBV24-1|TRBJ2-1
ATSDLSGLAKF
>TRBV20-1|TRBJ2-1
SARDLGFSGNNPNEQF
>TRBV7-2|TRBJ1-1
ASSLVGALNTEAF
>TRBV7-2|TRBJ2-3
ASSSEVASGTDTQY
>TRBV2|TRBJ2-1
ASTEASSHNGHEQF
>TRBV29-1|TRBJ2-1
SVEDLYSLTGIYNEQF
>TRBV6-1|TRBJ2-1
ASRRFFGANEQF